The 6 T cell receptor beta chains reported below all come from one sample, sequenced in a study of cytomegalovirus exposure and HLA in healthy donors. PCR amplification relied on 60 Vbeta primers (plus 13 Jbeta primers). This table comes from immunoSEQ multiplex PCR, and its TCRdb copy is limited to in-frame clones, with some not included. The profile shows 120,000 to 150,000 clones, over 80% of them singletons. Specimen: PBMCs. The receptors originated from a male donor in good health and CMV-seronegative.

V gene TRBV5-1 combines with J gene TRBJ2-3, with D unresolved. CDR3 length equals 15 residues. Germline V lookup: CDR1 SGHRS, CDR2 YFSETQ. V was clipped by 0 bases and J by 0 bases, with 8 bases between them. The CDR3 region is CASSLEATSTDTQYF. The DNA of the CDR3 is TGCGCCAGCAGCTTGGAAGCCACTAGCACAGATACGCAGTATTTT.

V is TRBV7-8 and J is TRBJ2-1, with 7 bases identical to TRBD2. V shed 4 bases and J 12 bases; nucleotides not matched to a gene: 6. Germline V gives CDR1 SGHVS, CDR2 FQNEAQ. The CDR3 is 12 residues long. The CDR3 coding sequence is TGTGCCAGCAGCTCCTCACTAGCGACGCAGTTCTTC. Amino acids: CASSSSLATQFF.

The chain combines TRBV7-2 with TRBJ2-2, with D perhaps matching TRBD2 (7 bases). There are 15 residues in the CDR3. Germline V gene sequence: CDR1 SGHTA, CDR2 FQGNSA. V lost 0 bases, J lost 7 bases, and 12 bases lay in between. For the CDR3, the DNA is TGTGCCAGCAGCTTAGCGAGGGGGGGCCTCGGGGAGCTGTTTTTT. This gives the protein CASSLARGGLGELFF.

The chain links TRBV28 to TRBJ2-6, with a possible D match to TRBD2 (5 bases). The length of the CDR3 is 16 residues. Germline V lookup: CDR1 MDHEN, CDR2 SYDVKM. The V end was cut by 1 base, the J end by 1 base, with 8 bases between. The CDR3, as DNA: TGTGCCAGCAGTTTATTCGGGGAGTCTGGGGCCAACGTCCTGACTTTC. Its protein product is CASSLFGESGANVLTF.

This clone was recorded a few times. The V gene is TRBV28, the J gene TRBJ2-2; 10 bases are shared with TRBD1. The ends lost 6 bases at V and 3 bases at J; junction bases unmatched: 4. CDR1 is MDHEN and CDR2 is SYDVKM in the germline V gene. The CDR3 has 15 amino acids. CDR3 sequence (DNA): TGTGCCAGCAGAACCGGGACAGGGGACACCGGGGAGCTGTTTTTT. It is translated as CASRTGTGDTGELFF.

V and J are TRBV4-2 and TRBJ1-6; D unresolved. Germline assignment: CDR1 LGHNA and CDR2 YNFKEQ. V was shortened by 1 base and J by 3 bases, with 16 bases between the two germline ends. The CDR3 runs to 18 residues. The CDR3 spells CASSQVDHSPNYNSPLHF. The CDR3 DNA sequence: TGTGCCAGCAGCCAAGTGGATCACAGCCCAAACTATAATTCACCCCTCCACTTT.